The 26 T cell receptor beta chains listed next were all sequenced from one sample in a study of blood T cell repertoires in COVID-19. Sequenced by immunoSEQ multiplex PCR; TCRdb stores in-frame clones only, minus some. Among a few hundred thousand clones listed, 86% were seen once. The sample was PBMCs or T cells enriched from blood (not recorded which). The receptors derive from a woman aged 50 to 60 in a cohort exposed to, infected with or recovered from COVID-19 (not recorded which).

This clone was counted a single time. The chain couples TRBV28 to TRBJ2-6, with D tentatively TRBD1 (6 bases). CDR1 is MDHEN and CDR2 is SYDVKM in the germline V gene. Deletions cut 6 bases from V and 2 bases from J, with 11 bases between. The CDR3 spans 15 residues. CDR3 residues: CASRSPGAGANVLTF. Here the CDR3 DNA reads TGTGCCAGCAGGTCCCCAGGGGCTGGGGCCAACGTCCTGACTTTC.

The gene calls are TRBV7-9 and TRBJ1-1; 8 bases are shared with TRBD1. In germline, CDR1 is SEHNR, CDR2 FQNEAQ (reference sequence). The CDR3 extends over 15 amino acids. Germline trimming cut 3 bases from V and 0 bases from J; bases unmatched to any gene: 3. DNA for the CDR3: TGTGCCAGCAGCTTGGGACAGGAGATGAACACTGAAGCTTTCTTT. Residues: CASSLGQEMNTEAFF.

The CDR3 protein is CASSPTDRLAYGYTF. DNA of the CDR3: TGTGCCAGCAGCCCGACCGACAGACTCGCCTATGGCTACACCTTC. This chain connects TRBV7-2 to TRBJ1-2, with D perhaps matching TRBD1 (5 bases). The CDR3 sequence is 15 residues long. V was pared by 5 bases and J by 4 bases, with 17 bases between. Germline-derived CDR1 and CDR2 are SGHTA and FQGNSA.

The count of this clone is one. CDR3 region: CAWSSTGNQPQHF. The DNA for the CDR3 is TGTGCCTGGAGTAGCACAGGGAATCAGCCCCAGCATTTT. V and J are TRBV30 and TRBJ1-5; D is possibly TRBD1 (6 bases). The CDR3 spans 13 residues. Germline V gene data show CDR1 as GTSNPN and CDR2 as SVGIG (reference sequence). The germline V and J ends were trimmed by 2 bases and 4 bases, with 9 bases remaining between them.

The chain is built from TRBV9 and TRBJ2-1, with D perhaps TRBD1 (7 bases). The germline V and J ends were trimmed by 2 bases and 9 bases, with 18 bases remaining between them. The CDR3 length is 15 residues. The germline V gene encodes CDR1 SGDLS and CDR2 YYNGEE. DNA for the CDR3: TGTGCCAGCAGCGTCCGACAGGGAGGTAGCGGTGAGCAGTTCTTC. Its translation: CASSVRQGGSGEQFF.

V gene TRBV3-1 (or the pseudogene TRBV3-2) combines with J gene TRBJ1-2; TRBD1 matches at 9 bases. The CDR3 spans 16 residues. The V gene end was trimmed by 1 base and the J gene end by 8 bases; junction bases not matched to a gene: 11. CDR1 is LGHDT and CDR2 is YNNKEL in the germline V gene (reference sequence). The CDR3 DNA reads as TGTGCCAGCAGCCAAGGGGTTGCGGGACAGGGAAGAGGCTACACCTTC. Protein product: CASSQGVAGQGRGYTF.

The V gene is TRBV2, the J gene TRBJ2-2, with a possible D match to TRBD1 (5 bases). Germline V CDR1 and CDR2: SNHLY, FYNNEI. Trimming shortened V by 2 bases and J by 0 bases, and 10 bases separated the two germline ends. This CDR3 contains 16 residues. The chain's CDR3 is CASSENRLSNTGELFF. DNA for the CDR3: TGTGCCAGCAGTGAAAACAGGTTATCGAACACCGGGGAGCTGTTTTTT.

The V and J genes are TRBV28 and TRBJ2-1, with TRBD1 identical over 8 bases. V shed 10 bases and J 7 bases; nucleotides not matched to a gene: 18. CDR1 and CDR2 (germline): MDHEN, SYDVKM. CDR3 length: 16 residues. CDR3 sequence: CATTPIWDRKDNEQFF. CDR3 DNA: TGTGCCACCACCCCGATCTGGGACAGGAAGGATAATGAGCAGTTCTTC.

V usage is TRBV9 and J usage is TRBJ1-1; possible D gene TRBD1, 5 bases. There are 15 residues in the CDR3. V shed 4 bases and J shed 0 bases, with 13 bases lying between them. Germline lookup yields CDR1 SGDLS and CDR2 YYNGEE. CDR3 nucleotide sequence: TGTGCCAGCAGCCCCAGACAGTCTCTGAACACTGAAGCTTTCTTT. Its protein is CASSPRQSLNTEAFF.

V is TRBV19 and J is TRBJ1-1; perhaps TRBD1 as D (6 bases). Per germline, CDR1 LNHDA and CDR2 SQIVND (reference sequence). The length of the CDR3 is 13 residues. Trimming took 6 bases from V and 0 from J, leaving 8 bases between them. DNA of the CDR3: TGTGCCAGTAGCCGGACAGTGAACACTGAAGCTTTCTTT. Amino acid sequence: CASSRTVNTEAFF.

This clone was found a few times. The J gene is TRBJ1-2, the V gene TRBV5-1; a possible D gene is TRBD1 (6 bases). The CDR3 extends over 14 amino acids. V was clipped by 4 bases and J by 2 bases, with 12 bases between them. Germline V gene lookup returns CDR1 SGHRS and CDR2 YFSETQ. CDR3 in amino acids: CASSLSTGNYGYTF. CDR3 DNA: TGCGCCAGCAGCCTGAGTACAGGGAACTATGGCTACACCTTC.

V and J are TRBV28 and TRBJ1-5; no clear D gene. The V gene's germline CDR1 is MDHEN and CDR2 SYDVKM. Trimming removed 7 bases at V and 4 bases at J, with 14 bases between. CDR3 length: 14 amino acids. The CDR3 is CASIRGGINQPQHF. For the CDR3, the DNA is TGTGCCAGCATACGGGGTGGGATAAATCAGCCCCAGCATTTT.

The rearrangement uses TRBV7-2 and TRBJ2-1; 16 bases fit TRBD2. Germline trimming cut 4 bases from V and 6 bases from J; bases unmatched to any gene: 12. The CDR3 is 19 residues long. CDR1 and CDR2 from the germline V gene are SGHTA and FQGNSA. CDR3 sequence: CASSSPGLAGGPLRNEQFF. DNA for the CDR3: TGTGCCAGCAGCTCCCCGGGACTAGCGGGGGGGCCCCTGCGCAATGAGCAGTTCTTC.

J is TRBJ2-1 and V is TRBV18; TRBD2 is a possible D gene (5 bases). Germline loops: CDR1 KGHSH, CDR2 LQKENI. The length of the CDR3 is 15 residues. V lost 4 bases to trimming and J lost 5 bases, with 15 bases between them. In DNA form, the CDR3 reads TGTGCCAGCTCACTCGTCCGCCGAGGGCACAATGAGCAGTTCTTC. It encodes CASSLVRRGHNEQFF.

The rearrangement uses TRBV12-5 and TRBJ1-1; no firm D call. Germline CDR1 is LGHNT and CDR2 is FRNRAP. V lost 5 bases and J 1 base, leaving 8 bases between the germline ends. This CDR3 is built from 13 residues. CDR3 nucleotides: TGTGCTAGTGGTCCGCCGGGGAACACTGAAGCTTTCTTT. The encoded protein is CASGPPGNTEAFF.

This sequence joins TRBV6-5 and TRBJ1-2, with TRBD1 matching over 7 bases. After removal of 4 bases from V and 0 bases from J, the junction contained 8 bases not matched to a gene. Germline V CDR1 and CDR2: MNHEY, SVGAGI. The CDR3 length is 16 residues. As DNA, the CDR3 is TGTGCCAGCAGTTCTCGGGACAGAAGAACTAACTATGGCTACACCTTC. Its protein is CASSSRDRRTNYGYTF.

This chain joins TRBV19 and TRBJ1-1; no definite D call. Germline V gene data show CDR1 as LNHDA and CDR2 as SQIVND (reference sequence). The CDR3 length is 13 residues. V was clipped by 3 bases and J by 4 bases, with 9 bases between them. CDR3 loop: CASSIRLGTEAFF. CDR3 nucleotide sequence: TGTGCCAGTAGTATCAGGCTCGGCACTGAAGCTTTCTTT.

This rearrangement joins TRBV6-5 to TRBJ2-5; TRBD1 agrees at 7 bases. The germline CDR1 and CDR2 sequences are MNHEY and SVGAGI. The J segment lost 0 bases and the V segment lost 6 bases, leaving 7 bases of the junction unmatched. This CDR3 is built from 15 residues. In DNA, the CDR3 is TGTGCCAGCAGCAACCGGGACAGCCACCAAGAGACCCAGTACTTC. Translation gives CASSNRDSHQETQYF.

V usage is TRBV27 and J usage is TRBJ2-7; D is perhaps TRBD1 (6 bases). The V end was cut by 3 bases, the J end by 9 bases, with 12 bases between. Germline V lookup: CDR1 MNHEY, CDR2 SMNVEV (reference sequence). The CDR3 consists of 12 residues. The CDR3 region has the DNA TGTGCCAGCAGTTTCCCCAGGGGAATGCAGTACTTC. Translating it yields CASSFPRGMQYF.

V gene TRBV4-1 combines with J gene TRBJ1-2; D remains unclear. Germline V lookup: CDR1 MGHRA, CDR2 YSYEKL. V lost 0 bases and J 0 bases, leaving 8 bases between the germline ends. There are 15 residues in the CDR3. The CDR3: CASSQETVANYGYTF. The DNA of the CDR3 is TGCGCCAGCAGCCAAGAAACAGTAGCTAACTATGGCTACACCTTC.

The rearrangement links TRBV30 to TRBJ2-5; 8 bases are shared with TRBD2. Unmatched junction bases numbered 8, after V lost 3 bases and J lost 5 bases. The CDR3 length is 14 residues. Germline loops: CDR1 GTSNPN, CDR2 SVGIG (reference sequence). The CDR3 nucleotides are TGTGCCTGGAGCCACGGGGGGGCCCCTGAGACCCAGTACTTC. Protein: CAWSHGGAPETQYF.

The chain couples TRBV3-1 (or the pseudogene TRBV3-2) to TRBJ1-6; no clear D. CDR3 length: 18 amino acids. Trimming removed 3 bases at V and 6 bases at J, with 21 bases between. Germline CDR1 is LGHDT and CDR2 is YNNKEL (reference sequence). CDR3 DNA: TGTGCCAGCAGCCATCTTAGAGCAGGATTCGTACTTAATTCACCCCTCCACTTT. Protein: CASSHLRAGFVLNSPLHF.

The CDR3 loop reads CASSSPGGAGELFF. As DNA, the CDR3 is TGTGCCAGCAGCTCCCCCGGCGGGGCCGGGGAGCTGTTTTTT. The rearrangement joins TRBV5-4 to TRBJ2-2, with a weak D call TRBD2 (6 bases). The CDR3 consists of 14 residues. V lost 3 bases and J lost 6, with 12 bases in between. CDR1 is SGHNT and CDR2 is YYREEE in the germline V gene (reference sequence).

This chain links TRBV19 with TRBJ1-3, with 8 bases lining up with TRBD1. This CDR3 contains 17 residues. Germline trimming cut 3 bases from V and 5 bases from J; bases unmatched to any gene: 12. Germline-derived CDR1 and CDR2 are LNHDA and SQIVND (reference sequence). The CDR3 DNA reads as TGTGCCAGTAGTATGTGGGGGCCAGGGGGCTTTAGAAACACCATATATTTT. Translated: CASSMWGPGGFRNTIYF.

The chain carries TRBV27 and TRBJ1-6, with 7 bases lining up with TRBD1. Germline trimming cut 7 bases from V and 6 bases from J; bases unmatched to any gene: 6. The CDR3 is made up of 14 amino acids. Per germline, CDR1 MNHEY and CDR2 SMNVEV (reference sequence). As DNA, the CDR3 is TGTGCCAGCACCTTGACAGGGATTAATTCACCCCTCCACTTT. Translating gives CASTLTGINSPLHF.

The CDR3 DNA follows: TGCGCCAGCAGCTTGGCGTTTCGGGGCACTGAAGCTTTCTTT. Protein: CASSLAFRGTEAFF. The rearrangement links TRBV5-1 to TRBJ1-1; no reliable D call. CDR3 size: 14 residues. Trimming removed 0 bases at V and 4 bases at J, with 10 bases between. Per the germline V gene, CDR1 is SGHRS and CDR2 is YFSETQ. Combining the CDR3 with reference TRBV5-1 and TRBJ1-1 gives the whole variable domain KAGVTQTPRYLIKTRGQQVTLSCSPISGHRSVSWYQQTPGQGLQFLFEYFSETQRNKGNFPGRFSGRQFSNSRSEMNVSTLELGDSALYLCASSLAFRGTEAFFGQGTRLTVV.